A single T cell receptor beta chain is shown here with its context. The antigen is unknown. This record belongs to a study of shared clonotypes between healthy human individuals. Study findings and constraints: Memory subsets generally showed smaller estimated richness than naive subsets did. An anticipated effect of sequencing depth on clonotype sharing among donors was recognized.

V lost 5 bases and J lost 6; bases outside the gene matches: 9. Germline V lookup: CDR1 SGHVS, CDR2 FQNEAQ. This CDR3 has 15 amino acids. Splitting of CD4+ cells produced CD45RA+ naive and CD45RA-negative memory subsets. Every immunoSEQ plate was one replicate of a subset's evenly spread DNA. Produced via immunoSEQ multiplex PCR; TCRdb's table is partial and in-frame only. The profile shows 950,000 to 1,200,000 clones, about 80% of them singletons. V is TRBV7-8 and J is TRBJ1-5; TRBD1 matches 8 bases. This TCR was recovered from a young man in good health. Some clones in this sample may be carry-over from other donors' samples. Input material: memory CD4+ T cells from PBMCs. Indicated subset: CD45RA-negative fraction. The CDR3 here is CASSLPGQASQPQHF. The DNA for the CDR3 is TGTGCCAGCAGCCTACCGGGACAGGCGAGTCAGCCCCAGCATTTT. The complete variable domain, with remaining parts taken from reference TRBV7-8 and TRBJ1-5, reads GAGVSQSPRYKVAKRGQDVALRCDPISGHVSLFWYQQALGQGPEFLTYFQNEAQLDKSGLPSDRFFAERPEGSVSTLKIQRTQQEDSAVYLCASSLPGQASQPQHFGDGTRLSIL.